The following is a T cell receptor (beta chain) sequence with its context. Its antigen is unknown. Base qualities are not provided; no much larger clone lies one nucleotide away. The sample is drawn from a study of graft-versus-host responses after intestinal transplantation (dated by TCRdb to the early 2020s). Turning to the overall study: The transplants that recipients received were multivisceral, liver-intestinal, or isolated intestinal. All recipients received anti-thymocyte globulin induction followed by maintenance tacrolimus and steroids for around three years. After intestinal transplantation, graft-versus-host and host-versus-graft alloreactive T cell clones were followed in the graft, circulation and bone marrow using bulk TCR-beta CDR3 sequencing. Alloreactive clones were identified by sequencing pre-transplant mixed lymphocyte reaction products and comparing them with unstimulated pre-transplant donor and recipient T cells. The cohort enrolled some 24 intestinal transplant recipients, one of whom was a retransplant, and 3 patients without pretransplant specimens were excluded. Donor T cell macrochimerism was defined as a peak of at least 4% donor T cells among recipient peripheral blood mononuclear cells. Instead of going to the commercial service, samples from a few later patients were sequenced in-house on an Illumina MiSeq and processed with MiXCR.

Taken from the germline V gene, the CDR1 and CDR2 loops are LGHNA and YSLEER. Relative to germline, V is 1 base shorter and J is 5 bases shorter, with 11 bases between their ends. The CDR3 contains 15 residues, cysteine and phenylalanine counted. Only CDR3 DNA remains: 45 bases, in frame from the first base. Overall study outcomes, separate from this receptor: High GvH to HvG T cell clonal ratios were observed in the allografts of patients with donor T cell macrochimerism. Early after transplant, peak levels of circulating GvH clones were associated with declines in HvG clones. GvH clones were found in recipient bone marrow, and some of the GvH clones appeared earlier in ileal mucosa or blood, which is consistent with an intestinal mucosal origin. Conclusions were limited by the relatively low number and heterogeneity of intestinal transplant patients.

Libraries were made using the immunoSEQ multiplex PCR assay. In most patients, genomic DNA was isolated using the Qiagen DNeasy Blood and Tissue Kit and sent frozen to Adaptive Biotechnologies for TCR sequencing. Adaptive Biotechnologies carried out high-throughput TCR-beta CDR3 sequencing of genomic DNA for most patients. Concerning the study's data processing: Adaptive's ImmunoSEQ software supplied the TCR sequencing data for around 19 patients, while MiXCR and VDJtools were used to process a few other patients. To correct CD4 versus CD8 sorting errors, any sequence found in both subsets at a frequency ratio below 5:1 was removed. CDR3 nucleotide sequences shared between donor and recipient were removed because their origin could not be assigned. To count as alloreactive, a clone needed at least 2-fold expansion over unstimulated cells and a minimum CFSE-low frequency of 0.002% (template counts) or 0.001% (read counts). A clone was considered mappable if detected in the sequenced pre-transplant spleen, lymph node, or MLR CFSE-low populations of the donor or recipient. The cumulative frequency of alloreactive clones was calculated as a percentage of all sequences, weighted by copy number. Imported from immuneACCESS, the table was reduced by TCRdb to in-frame sequences with V and J called. These copies leave out some clones; in studies compared against another copy, an unresolved V gene accounts for under half, and the cause of the remainder is not known. V, J and clone size reflect that table, while D and trimming were determined from the DNA. The sample yields more than 85,000 clones; about 92% were counted once. About 2% of the sample is in the top ten clones.

Read against the paper, the sample's time point label means: cells obtained before transplantation from donor or recipient. CD3+CD4+ and CD3+CD8+ populations were FACS-sorted from unstimulated pre-transplant donor and recipient cells taken from spleen or lymph nodes. The sequence was obtained from a human donor who received an intestinal transplant. The sample in question was unstimulated CD8+ T cells sorted from spleen or lymph node cells, obtained before intestinal transplant. Rearrangement joined TRBV4-3 to TRBJ2-2; tentative D gene TRBD1, with 6 bases matching. The DNA sequence is given as TGCGCCAGCAGCCAAGGACAGAGGGGGACCGGGGAGCTGTTTTTT. Its protein reads: CASSQGQRGTGELFF.